The following is a T cell receptor (beta chain) sequence with its context. This clone was seen more than once but under ten times. Its antigen is still unknown. No base quality values were provided; no much bigger clone lies one nucleotide off. V trim: 4 bases; J trim: 6 bases; unmatched bases: 9. The germline V gene encodes CDR1 LNHDA and CDR2 SQIVND (reference sequence). Reading from cysteine to phenylalanine, the CDR3 counts 16 amino acids. Kept here is only the CDR3 DNA, which spans 48 bases and is read in frame from base 1. This record comes from a study of cytomegalovirus exposure and HLA in healthy donors (dated by TCRdb to the late 2010s). In terms of the full investigation: According to an earlier analysis of 550 to 750 of the donors, about 179 million T cells yielded over 90 million unique TCR beta sequences and 276 Gb of sequence data. An early release covering approximately 600 HLA-typed donors comprised approximately 290 gigabases of sequencing data and roughly 86 million unique TCR sequences. Of the 300 to 500 genotyped donors, 65% to 90% were placed in the genetic ancestry cluster associated with self-reported Caucasian donors. The study aimed to test whether cataloging public T cell receptors could reveal signatures of past pathogen exposure. The study used immunosequencing to profile the T cell repertoires of about 670 subjects and linked those repertoires to cytomegalovirus serostatus. Along with the roughly 700-subject first cohort, a separate validation cohort of some 130 different subjects was used. High-throughput TCR immunosequencing, statistical association of individual TCRs with disease status, and machine learning were combined to predict cytomegalovirus infection status. In a later analysis, previously published TCR beta repertoires from 500 to 750 donors were re-analyzed and high-resolution HLA genotyping was added so that TCR occurrence patterns could be studied. The later analysis used no new phenotypic data to find candidate immune exposures, relying instead on TCR beta sequences and their occurrence across donors. To decide whether each TCR beta V gene segment behaved as functional or pseudogenic, an earlier analysis of some 600 of the donors relied on high-throughput TCR beta sequencing. Donor age, sex, ethnicity and CMV serostatus were compiled alongside the repertoire data. In a later genetic analysis, genome-wide SNP genotypes for about 55% of the roughly 700 donors were used, and that subset was treated as a discovery cohort. All discovery cohort repertoires had been generated on a single sequencing platform. HLA typing covered class I and class II loci at four-digit resolution. The number of donors typed differed by locus, with roughly 620-630 for A, B, C, DRB1 and DQB1, about 500 for DQA1, over 600 for DPA1, and approximately 470 for DPB1. About 5 DR-DQ haplotypes were handled as single units for association and clustering, since linkage in the cohort was strong. Among 300 to 500 genotyped donors of the cohort, an average of roughly 230,000 unique TCR beta nucleotide sequences was sequenced per donor, of which 15% to 20% were non-productive.

Library preparation employed the immunoSEQ multiplex PCR assay. The multiplex PCR relied on a mix of 60 forward primers for TCR Vbeta segments and 13 reverse primers for TCR Jbeta segments. Amplification of the CDR3 region of rearranged TCR beta genes was performed with a multiplex PCR assay on genomic DNA. The amplified TCR beta libraries were sequenced on the Illumina HiSeq System as 87-base-pair reads. The source study handled its data this way. A later analysis counted approximately 84 million unique TCR beta chains across the 666 repertoires, and 9 million to 14 million of these chains were shared by at least two donors. Raw reads were error-corrected and collapsed into unique sequences with a nearest-neighbor algorithm that merged closely related sequences to remove PCR and sequencing errors. CDR3 sequences were aligned to IMGT reference sequences to assign V, D and J gene segments. For a sequence to be retained, a match of at least six nucleotides to both a V gene segment and a J gene segment was required. A rearrangement was called productive if the CDR3 had no stop codons and remained in frame with V and J, and every other rearrangement was called non-productive. Following IMGT convention, CDR3 was defined as the stretch from the second conserved V-encoded cysteine up to the conserved J-encoded phenylalanine. In an earlier analysis of more than 550 of the donors, sequences lacking an unambiguous match to a single V gene segment were excluded. In an earlier analysis of approximately 590 of the donors, V segments were called functional above 56.7% productive rearrangements and were called segregating when the between-donor standard deviation exceeded 5%. A statistical classification framework was developed to diagnose cytomegalovirus status using the catalog of TCR beta chain sequences. A later analysis assigned V and J genes by comparing TCR nucleotide sequences with IMGT/GENE-DB human TR gene sequences. A later analysis assigned CDR3 sequences and most-parsimonious VDJ recombination scenarios with the TCRdist pipeline. In a later analysis, each TCR beta chain was defined by its CDR3 amino acid sequence together with its V-gene family, and reads without a unique V-gene family were excluded. As a way to deal with suspected cross-contamination and a sequencing artifact, a later analysis dropped 640 or so nucleotide sequences that were highly shared and had low generation probability. For each public chain, a later analysis derived a clonal expansion index from normalized ranks of inferred template counts within each repertoire. Generation probabilities in a later analysis came from a VDJ recombination model fitted to out-of-frame rearrangements, and those results were checked against IGoR. In a later analysis, hypergeometric tests were used to score TCR-TCR, TCR-HLA and TCR-CMV co-occurrence, with a repertoire-size bias correction applied to TCR pairs. To estimate false discovery rates, a later analysis permuted the HLA or CMV assignments 20 times. In a later analysis, co-occurring TCRs were grouped using DBSCAN, with TCRdist sequence similarity added in when clustering inside HLA-allele-positive subsets. Repertoires with fewer than 30,000 or more than 120,000 public chains, plus five repertoires with anomalous nucleotide sharing, were excluded from co-occurrence clustering. Here the immuneACCESS table is served through TCRdb, limited to in-frame sequences with V and J called. Missing clones are a known gap in these copies; in checked studies unresolved V genes cover under half, and the rest lacks a known reason. The V and J calls and clone size come from that table; D and trimming were worked out from the DNA. In this sample the table shows about 150,000 clones, around three quarters of which occur a single time. The ten largest account for about 13% of the sample.

In total, approximately 690 healthy bone marrow donors made up the cohort. Cohort members were all nominally healthy when sampled, although unrecorded immune exposures were likely present. The donor was CMV seropositive and belonged to the group of 250 to 300 seropositive cohort members. Each donor provided a peripheral blood sample, and peripheral blood mononuclear cells were used for TCR beta sequencing. Genomic DNA was extracted from the blood cell samples with the Qiagen DNeasy Blood Extraction Kit. What the research found in general, with its limitations: According to a later analysis, most CMV-associated TCR beta chains appeared to be HLA-restricted, and the HLA associations seemed to be driven largely by CMV exposure. The classifier was reported to diagnose cytomegalovirus status with high specificity and sensitivity in both the original and validation cohorts. A later genetic analysis reported fewer N-insertions in productive TCRs among donors in an Asian-associated ancestry cluster than the roughly 650-donor mean. In the study, roughly 160 TCR beta chains were listed as associated with cytomegalovirus. An earlier analysis of approximately 590 of the donors showed that most TCR beta V segments appeared in productive rearrangements either about 87% or about 30% of the time, which broadly matched IMGT annotations. The cohort was sequenced for TCR beta chains only, and without alpha or paired-chain data the features that could be detected were limited. Because HLA typing was missing for some donors at each locus, association tests included only the typed subset. When HLA alleles, especially DR and DQ, strongly co-occurred, attributing TCR associations to individual alleles was difficult. The earlier analysis of about 600 of the donors excluded seventeen rarely observed V segments, including chromosome 9 orphons, because counts were too low. A few of the identified cytomegalovirus-associated TCR beta chains were confirmed in vitro to be specific for cytomegalovirus antigens. In a later genetic analysis, a missense DCLRE1C variant was associated with V-gene and J-gene trimming of TCR beta chains, and the association was replicated in an independent cohort. CMV serostatus was the only immune exposure information available for the cohort. The authors suggested that the approach could potentially be generalized to other disease states and immunological phenotypes. A later analysis associated 16,951 TCR beta sequences with specific HLA alleles at a false discovery rate of 0.05. Some IMGT-functional V segments, including TRBV6-2 and TRBV6-3, could not be distinguished by the 87-base-pair reads and were therefore excluded. Presence/absence analyses assumed roughly uniform sequencing depth across donors, an assumption that may not hold. According to a later analysis, parvovirus B19, influenza, CMV and Epstein-Barr virus appeared linked to several top co-occurrence clusters. A later analysis found that HLA-associated TCR beta chains were more clonally expanded and had lower generation probabilities than equally common non-associated chains. A further reported finding was that TCR beta sequences accurately predicted the HLA-A and HLA-B alleles for most subjects in the first cohort. A group of highly shared sequence variants was considered likely to be a technical artifact of the sequencing pipeline. According to a later analysis, TCR association rates differed among HLA loci, with DRB1 alleles showing the most associated TCRs and HLA-C alleles showing the fewest. Linkage disequilibrium might explain the correlated functional status among segregating V segments, but an unknown experimental factor could not be excluded. Most TCR sequences were seen in very few donors, while some public TCRs were found in many individuals.

This TCR came from a man in his forties in good health and CMV-seropositive. Sequences were obtained from PBMCs. This sequence uses TRBV19 and TRBJ2-2, with 9 central nucleotides matching TRBD1. The nucleotides are TGTGCCAGTAGTAAGATCGGGACAGGGATCTCCGGGGAGCTGTTTTTT. Protein translation: CASSKIGTGISGELFF.